This T cell receptor beta chain was profiled in a study of T cell responses to AZD1222 COVID-19 vaccine. Study-level findings and limits: Clonal diversity was possibly underestimated, and white British individuals and females predominated among donors. Two AZD1222 administrations were followed by greater Spike-specific TCR breadth and depth. Spike as a whole was targeted by vaccine-associated CD4 TCRs, dominant at 160-218 and 743-854.

In regard to this clone: Antigen unknown.

Sequenced by immunoSEQ multiplex PCR; TCRdb stores in-frame clones only, minus some. In the table there are around 110,000 clones, approximately 85% of which are singletons. CDR3 length equals 16 residues. The germline V gene has CDR1 MDHEN and CDR2 SYDVKM. Trimming took 5 bases from V and 4 from J; bases not matched to a gene: 7. This sequence was found in an adult in good health. This chain uses TRBV28 with TRBJ2-2, with 10 bases aligning to TRBD1. The material sequenced was peripheral blood, taken on day 0 of MenACWY control vaccination. The CDR3 DNA reads as TGTGCCAGCAGTACCCCGGACAGGGGGGGCACCGGGGAGCTGTTTTTT. Translated: CASSTPDRGGTGELFF.